The clone carrying this T cell receptor beta chain was found a few times. Its specificity is not known. One junction end does not reproduce the germline sequence, and a read error may be involved. Genomic DNA acted as the template from which TCR beta VDJ combination and CDR3 sequence profiling were carried out. One entry per CDR3 protein, called by TCRdb with MiXCR from the reads. Counted here are about 40,000 distinct CDR3 sequences, about 63% occurring once; the ten biggest clones make up 50% to 65%. Selection for sequencing was limited to patients who had shown CD8+CD57+ cell expansion by flow cytometry. The data stem from a study of CD8+CD57+ T cells in acquired aplastic anemia. Study as a whole: Isolated CD4+ and CD8+ cells, once sorted, yielded DNA averaging around 3 ug. Findings and limits, study-wide: Roughly 30 CD8+ CDR3 sequences occurred in both the patients and the controls.

The CDR3 runs 12 residues. The germline V gene has CDR1 LNHNV and CDR2 YYDKDF (reference sequence). The sample was sorted CD4+, CD8+, or CD8+CD57+ T cells (not recorded which) from PBMCs. This clonotype was sampled from a human donor with aplastic anemia. The chain couples TRBV15 to TRBJ2-5, with 9 bases matching TRBD2. For the CDR3, the DNA is TGTGCCACCAGCAGTGATACCGGGACTAGCAACTTC. This translates into CATSSDTGTSNF.